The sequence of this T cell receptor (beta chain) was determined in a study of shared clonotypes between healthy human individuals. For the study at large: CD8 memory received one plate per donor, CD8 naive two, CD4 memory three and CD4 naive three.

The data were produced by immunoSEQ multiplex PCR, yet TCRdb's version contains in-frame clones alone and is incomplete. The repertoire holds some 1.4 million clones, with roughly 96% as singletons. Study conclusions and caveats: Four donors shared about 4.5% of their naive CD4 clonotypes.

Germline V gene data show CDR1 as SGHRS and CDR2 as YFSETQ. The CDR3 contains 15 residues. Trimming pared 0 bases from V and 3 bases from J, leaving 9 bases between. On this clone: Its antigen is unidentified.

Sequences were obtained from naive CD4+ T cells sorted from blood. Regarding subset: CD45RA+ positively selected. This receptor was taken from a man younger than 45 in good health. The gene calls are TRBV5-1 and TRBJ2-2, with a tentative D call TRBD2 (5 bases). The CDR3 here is CASSLVQRDTGELFF. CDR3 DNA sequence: TGCGCCAGCAGCTTGGTCCAGAGGGACACCGGGGAGCTGTTTTTT.